These T cell receptor beta chains were read from a single sample in a study of T cells after yellow fever vaccination. TCRdb re-analysed the 5' RACE reads in MiXCR, keeping a single row per CDR3 protein. In the table there are 300,000 to 400,000 distinct CDR3 sequences, around 10% of which are singletons. The material sequenced was CD4+ T cells sorted from PBMCs, taken 45 days after the yellow fever booster vaccination. Every receptor here comes from a man aged 18 to 29 who received the YFV17D yellow fever vaccine. CDR3s include the opening cysteine and the closing phenylalanine or tryptophan. The order of the fields is J gene, D gene, clone size, V gene, CDR3 protein, CDR3 DNA. A D gene is named only where the DNA matches it firmly. Not all rows give a size; the values are once, few, many and, for expanded clones, a class.

TRBJ1-1,.,few,TRBV19,CASRTRVGVIEAFF,TGTGCCAGTAGGACCAGGGTCGGAGTGATTGAAGCTTTCTTT
TRBJ2-1,TRBD1,many,TRBV5-8,CASSLQGSSYNEQFF,TGTGCCAGCAGCTTACAGGGGAGCTCCTACAATGAGCAGTTCTTC
TRBJ1-5,TRBD1,few,TRBV24-1,CATSDPGTDQPQHF,TGTGCCACCAGTGACCCGGGGACAGATCAGCCCCAGCATTTT
TRBJ2-5,.,few,TRBV7-2,CASSPLAMKETQYF,TGTGCCAGCAGCCCCCTCGCGATGAAAGAGACCCAGTACTTC
TRBJ1-5,.,few,TRBV5-1,CASSLITGADQPQHF,TGCGCCAGCAGCTTGATAACCGGGGCGGATCAGCCCCAGCATTTT
TRBJ1-1,.,.,TRBV4-2,CASSQDLGSLNTEAFF,TGTGCCAGCAGCCAAGATCTAGGCAGTTTGAACACTGAAGCTTTCTTT
TRBJ2-3,TRBD2,few,TRBV10-3,CAISEGKLAGGTDTQYF,TGTGCCATCAGCGAAGGGAAACTAGCGGGGGGCACAGATACGCAGTATTTT
TRBJ2-5,.,few,TRBV7-9,CASSSRDFQETQYF,TGTGCCAGCAGCTCTCGGGACTTCCAAGAGACCCAGTACTTC
TRBJ2-6,TRBD1,many,TRBV7-2,CASSLSTGPSAGANVLTF,TGTGCCAGCAGCCTTTCGACAGGGCCATCCGCTGGGGCCAACGTCCTGACTTTC
TRBJ1-5,.,.,TRBV7-2,CASSQSSPGYQPQHF,TGTGCCAGCAGCCAATCAAGTCCCGGCTATCAGCCCCAGCATTTT
TRBJ2-5,.,many,TRBV7-2,CASSPGGTQYF,TGTGCCAGCAGCCCCGGGGGGACCCAGTACTTC
TRBJ1-5,.,.,TRBV7-8,CASSLAGNKNSQPQHF,TGTGCCAGCAGCTTGGCGGGGAACAAAAATAGTCAGCCCCAGCATTTT
TRBJ2-2,.,few,TRBV7-3,CASSAIHGTGELFF,TGTGCCAGCAGCGCCATCCATGGCACCGGGGAGCTGTTTTTT
TRBJ2-5,.,.,TRBV7-2,CASLAAGPGAQYF,TGTGCCAGCCTGGCAGCAGGGCCCGGAGCCCAGTACTTC
TRBJ2-7,.,few,TRBV20-1,CSAREGPSYEQYF,TGCAGTGCTAGAGAAGGACCCTCCTACGAGCAGTACTTC
TRBJ1-1,TRBD1,.,TRBV7-9,CASSFSGTGVTEAFF,TGTGCCAGCAGCTTTTCCGGGACAGGGGTCACTGAAGCTTTCTTT
TRBJ1-5,TRBD1,few,TRBV20-1,CSAMDRGRPSQPQHF,TGCAGTGCTATGGACAGGGGGCGGCCAAGTCAGCCCCAGCATTTT
TRBJ2-2,.,.,TRBV19,CASTNRANTGELFF,TGTGCCAGTACGAACAGGGCGAACACCGGGGAGCTGTTTTTT
TRBJ2-4,TRBD1,.,TRBV3-1,CASSRQGDGNIQYF,TGTGCCAGCAGTCGTCAGGGGGACGGAAACATTCAGTACTTC
TRBJ1-2,.,few,TRBV30,CAWSPQSYGYTF,TGTGCCTGGAGTCCACAAAGCTATGGCTACACCTTC
TRBJ2-5,TRBD1,.,TRBV7-2,CASSSGQGTGSQYF,TGTGCCAGCAGCTCGGGACAGGGAACGGGGTCCCAGTACTTC
TRBJ2-1,.,.,TRBV5-1,CASSLPGSSYNEQFF,TGCGCCAGCAGCTTGCCGGGGTCTTCCTACAATGAGCAGTTCTTC
TRBJ2-2,.,few,TRBV29-1,CSVRRAGNTGELFF,TGCAGCGTCCGCCGGGCGGGGAACACCGGGGAGCTGTTTTTT
TRBJ2-1,.,.,TRBV6-6,CASSRDLLIPFF,TGTGCCAGCAGTAGGGACCTACTGATACCGTTCTTC
TRBJ1-2,TRBD1,.,TRBV4-3,CASSPQGTDNYGYTF,TGCGCCAGCAGCCCCCAGGGGACAGACAACTATGGCTACACCTTC
TRBJ2-3,TRBD2,.,TRBV24-1,CATSDPSSLAGEADTQYF,TGTGCCACCAGTGACCCTTCGTCCCTAGCGGGGGAAGCAGATACGCAGTATTTT
TRBJ2-6,.,.,TRBV7-3,CASSLTEQGGLGSGANVLTF,TGTGCCAGCAGCTTAACGGAGCAGGGGGGTTTGGGCTCTGGGGCCAACGTCCTGACTTTC
TRBJ2-5,.,.,TRBV19,CASSPPRGETQYF,TGTGCCAGTAGTCCCCCCCGGGGGGAGACCCAGTACTTC
TRBJ1-4,TRBD1,.,TRBV6-6,CASTRDSINEKLFF,TGTGCCAGCACCCGGGACAGCATAAATGAAAAACTGTTTTTT
TRBJ2-6,.,.,TRBV10-3,CANGPDREGFGANVLTF,TGTGCCAACGGACCCGACAGGGAGGGGTTTGGGGCCAACGTCCTGACTTTC
TRBJ1-5,.,.,TRBV6-2/TRBV6-3,CASSKLQGNQPQHF,TGTGCCAGCAGTAAACTTCAGGGTAATCAGCCCCAGCATTTT
TRBJ2-7,TRBD1,few,TRBV7-2,CASSPGGSLNEQYF,TGTGCCAGCAGCCCAGGGGGTAGTCTCAACGAGCAGTACTTC
TRBJ2-3,.,.,TRBV7-2,CASTLYTSDTQYF,TGTGCCAGCACCCTTTATACGTCAGATACGCAGTATTTT
TRBJ2-1,.,.,TRBV5-1,CASTLGRGHNEQFF,TGCGCCAGCACCTTGGGGAGGGGGCACAATGAGCAGTTCTTC
TRBJ1-2,TRBD1,few,TRBV7-8,CASSPYRGHDYGYTF,TGTGCCAGCAGCCCCTACAGGGGGCACGACTATGGCTACACCTTC
TRBJ2-5,.,many,TRBV24-1,CATEDRLSGETQYF,TGTGCCACCGAAGACAGGTTATCGGGGGAGACCCAGTACTTC
TRBJ2-1,.,.,TRBV29-1,CSVVGQRGEQFF,TGCAGCGTGGTCGGACAACGGGGCGAGCAGTTCTTC
TRBJ1-5,TRBD1,.,TRBV19,CASRTGYSQPQHF,TGTGCCAGTAGGACAGGGTATAGCCAGCCCCAGCATTTT
TRBJ1-1,TRBD1,.,TRBV7-2,CASSLVTGPHTEAFF,TGTGCCAGCAGCTTAGTGACAGGGCCTCACACTGAAGCTTTCTTT
TRBJ2-5,.,.,TRBV5-1,CASSRQEGQETQYF,TGCGCCAGCAGCCGACAGGAAGGGCAAGAGACCCAGTACTTC
TRBJ2-7,.,.,TRBV4-1,CASSKLSLVPGGPYEQYF,TGCGCCAGCAGCAAACTATCCCTAGTCCCGGGGGGCCCCTACGAGCAGTACTTC
TRBJ1-1,TRBD1,.,TRBV28,CASSPGDSSRGLEAFF,TGTGCCAGCAGTCCCGGCGATAGTAGTAGGGGGCTTGAAGCTTTCTTT
TRBJ2-3,.,.,TRBV18,CASSPQRGRTDTQYF,TGTGCCAGCTCACCACAAAGGGGACGCACAGATACGCAGTATTTT
TRBJ2-5,TRBD2,many,TRBV7-9,CASSRTSGGETQYF,TGTGCCAGCAGCAGGACTAGCGGGGGAGAGACCCAGTACTTC
TRBJ2-3,.,.,TRBV7-9,CASSPLGVRSTDTQYF,TGTGCCAGCAGCCCCCTCGGGGTCCGGAGCACAGATACGCAGTATTTT
TRBJ1-1,.,few,TRBV7-3,CASSPQGRQQNTEAFF,TGTGCCAGCAGCCCCCAAGGGCGCCAACAGAACACTGAAGCTTTCTTT
TRBJ1-2,.,few,TRBV7-9,CASTPPSAKDGYTF,TGTGCCAGCACCCCTCCGAGCGCTAAAGATGGCTACACCTTC
TRBJ2-7,TRBD1,few,TRBV4-2,CASSQDPTGSYEQYF,TGTGCCAGCAGCCAAGATCCGACAGGGTCCTACGAGCAGTACTTC
TRBJ2-2,.,few,TRBV4-3,CASSQVLLPTGELFF,TGCGCCAGCAGCCAAGTCTTACTTCCTACCGGGGAGCTGTTTTTT
TRBJ2-7,.,many,TRBV6-2/TRBV6-3,CASSHLPEKYF,TGTGCCAGCAGCCACCTCCCAGAGAAGTACTTC
TRBJ2-4,.,many,TRBV12-3/TRBV12-4,CASSLGQSKNIQYF,TGTGCCAGCAGTTTAGGGCAGTCCAAAAACATTCAGTACTTC
TRBJ2-2,.,.,TRBV2,CASRPSGTGELFF,TGTGCCAGCAGACCCTCGGGAACCGGGGAGCTGTTTTTT
TRBJ1-2,.,few,TRBV9,CASSVSRGSYGYTF,TGTGCCAGCAGCGTCTCTCGGGGGTCCTATGGCTACACCTTC
TRBJ2-7,TRBD1,.,TRBV19,CASSILQGKQYF,TGTGCCAGTAGTATACTACAGGGGAAGCAGTACTTC
TRBJ2-3,.,many,TRBV28,CASSMASGFDTQYF,TGTGCCAGCAGCATGGCTTCAGGGTTCGATACGCAGTATTTT